This T cell receptor (beta chain) was recorded in a study of cytomegalovirus exposure and HLA in healthy donors. The PCR contained 60 Vbeta and 13 Jbeta primers. TCRdb's copy holds only in-frame clones and misses some; the assay was immunoSEQ multiplex PCR. In the table there are a few hundred thousand clones, roughly 80% of which are singletons. This clone was seen a few times. Trimming removed 0 bases from V and 3 bases from J, with 6 bases in between. There are 13 residues in the CDR3. From germline, CDR1 is SGHRS and CDR2 YFSETQ. The sequence was obtained from a girl between 5 and 17 years old in good health and CMV-seronegative. The chain recombines TRBV5-1 with TRBJ1-2; D gene ambiguous. Sequencing used PBMCs. The CDR3 nucleotides read TGCGCCAGCAGCTTGGGAACAGACTATGGCTACACCTTC. Translated, it gives CASSLGTDYGYTF.